A selection of T cell receptor beta chains follows, all from one sample in a study of T cell responses to AZD1222 COVID-19 vaccine. Sequenced by immunoSEQ multiplex PCR; TCRdb stores in-frame clones only, minus some. The sample has more than 95,000 clones; roughly 89% are singletons. Sample: peripheral blood, taken 28 days after the second AZD1222 dose. The receptor source for this set is an adult who received the AZD1222 COVID-19 vaccine. Each CDR3 is given with its conserved first and last residue. A D gene is named only where the DNA matches it firmly. Not all rows give a size; the values are once, few, many and, for expanded clones, a class.

V gene	clone size	CDR3 length	D gene	J gene	CDR3 DNA	CDR3 protein
TRBV5-1	.	16	.	TRBJ1-2	TGCGCCAGCAGCTTGGAGGCTGTGGTGCAGAGCTATGGCTACACCTTC	CASSLEAVVQSYGYTF
TRBV6-2/TRBV6-3	.	14	.	TRBJ2-1	TGTGCCAGCAGTTACGCGGCGGCTGGGGGGAGTTCCTTCTTC	CASSYAAAGGSSFF
TRBV3-1/TRBV3-2	.	15	.	TRBJ1-5	TGTGCCAGCAGCCAAGGACGGCTGGGGAATCAGCCCCAGCATTTT	CASSQGRLGNQPQHF
TRBV18	.	11	.	TRBJ2-5	TGTGCCAGCTCACCGAGTGAGACCCAGTACTTC	CASSPSETQYF
TRBV5-6	once	14	.	TRBJ1-1	TGTGCCAGCAGCTTGACGGGGCGTAACACTGAAGCTTTCTTT	CASSLTGRNTEAFF
TRBV11-2	.	14	TRBD1	TRBJ1-2	TGTGCCAGCAGCTCAACGACAGGGGTGGATGGCTACACCTTC	CASSSTTGVDGYTF
TRBV1	.	15	.	TRBJ2-5	TGCACCAGCAGCCGGAGAGGCCTGAACCAAGAGACCCAGTACTTC	CTSSRRGLNQETQYF
TRBV27	.	17	TRBD2	TRBJ2-7	TGTGCCAGCAGTTTATCCCGACCGGGACTAGCGGCCCACGAGCAGTACTTC	CASSLSRPGLAAHEQYF
TRBV19	.	14	.	TRBJ1-6	TGTGCCAGTAGTATCGGACGGGATAATTCACCCCTCCACTTT	CASSIGRDNSPLHF
TRBV5-1	.	14	.	TRBJ2-7	TGCGCCAGCAGCTTGGGGGACAACCTCTACGAGCAGTACTTC	CASSLGDNLYEQYF
TRBV25-1	.	14	.	TRBJ1-5	TGTGCCAGCAGGAGGGAGGCTGGCAATCAGCCCCAGCATTTT	CASRREAGNQPQHF
TRBV6-5	.	15	.	TRBJ2-4	TGTGCCAGCAGTACCCTCTCCCTAGCCAAAAACATTCAGTACTTC	CASSTLSLAKNIQYF
TRBV2	.	16	.	TRBJ2-4	TGTGCCAGCAGTGAAGGGGGAGCGATAGCCAAAAACATTCAGTACTTC	CASSEGGAIAKNIQYF
TRBV19	.	14	TRBD1	TRBJ1-1	TGTGCCAGTAGTAGCAGGGGGACGAACACTGAAGCTTTCTTT	CASSSRGTNTEAFF
TRBV6-5	.	15	.	TRBJ2-7	TGTGCCAGCAGTCCAAGGACCTACAGGGTGGCCGAGCAGTACTTC	CASSPRTYRVAEQYF
TRBV9	.	15	.	TRBJ2-7	TGTGCCAGCAGCGCCGACTCCGGAACAAAGGGGGAGCAGTACTTC	CASSADSGTKGEQYF
TRBV15	.	14	.	TRBJ1-5	TGTGCCACCAGCAGAGGGGATAGCAATCAGCCCCAGCATTTT	CATSRGDSNQPQHF
TRBV30	.	15	TRBD2	TRBJ2-3	TGTGCCTTGACTAGCGCCACGGGTAGCACAGATACGCAGTATTTT	CALTSATGSTDTQYF
TRBV6-5	.	13	.	TRBJ1-2	TGTGCCAGCAACCAACAGGAATACTATGGCTACACCTTC	CASNQQEYYGYTF
TRBV10-3	.	11	.	TRBJ2-7	TGTGCCATCAGTGAGTTGAACGAGCAGTACTTC	CAISELNEQYF
TRBV7-3	.	16	TRBD1	TRBJ1-6	TGTGCCAGCAGCCAACAGGGGATTGATGATAATTCACCCCTCCACTTT	CASSQQGIDDNSPLHF
TRBV13	.	15	.	TRBJ1-1	TGTGCCAGCAGCCCCCGACAAAAATTGAACACTGAAGCTTTCTTT	CASSPRQKLNTEAFF
TRBV6-5	once	14	.	TRBJ1-1	TGTGCCAGCAGAACACCGCGAATGAACACTGAAGCTTTCTTT	CASRTPRMNTEAFF
TRBV6-5	.	15	.	TRBJ1-3	TGTGCCAGCAGTTACGGCTGGCAGGCGGGAAACACCATATATTTT	CASSYGWQAGNTIYF
TRBV5-1	.	15	.	TRBJ2-1	TGCGCCAGCAGCTTGGGACTAGGAGTGGACAATGAGCAGTTCTTC	CASSLGLGVDNEQFF
TRBV28	.	14	.	TRBJ2-7	TGTGCCGTCTGTCCGGGGTCCGACTCCTACGAGCAGTACTTC	CAVCPGSDSYEQYF
TRBV5-1	.	14	TRBD1	TRBJ2-7	TGCGCCAGCAGCAAACCGGGACAGGGGTACGAGCAGTACTTC	CASSKPGQGYEQYF
TRBV19	.	15	.	TRBJ1-5	TGTGCCAGTACAGATCTCCCTAAACTCAATCAGCCCCAGCATTTT	CASTDLPKLNQPQHF
TRBV28	.	15	TRBD2	TRBJ2-7	TGTGCCAGCAGTTTCCTTAGCGGGTCCTACTTAGAGCAGTACTTC	CASSFLSGSYLEQYF
TRBV7-2	.	18	TRBD2	TRBJ2-2	TGTGCCAGCAGCTTCTGGACTAGCGGGACTTTGAACACCGGGGAGCTGTTTTTT	CASSFWTSGTLNTGELFF
TRBV7-9	.	13	TRBD1	TRBJ1-2	TGTGCCAGCAGCTTACAGGGGGCTAATGGCTACACCTTC	CASSLQGANGYTF
TRBV18	.	13	.	TRBJ1-1	TGTGCCAGCTATCCCCTGGAGAACACTGAAGCTTTCTTT	CASYPLENTEAFF
TRBV7-2	once	13	.	TRBJ1-5	TGTGCCAGCAGCTTAAGAAGCAATCAGCCCCAGCATTTT	CASSLRSNQPQHF
TRBV11-2	.	14	TRBD1	TRBJ2-7	TGTGCCAGCAGCACTCCCAGGGGGACGTACGAGCAGTACTTC	CASSTPRGTYEQYF
TRBV28	.	14	TRBD1	TRBJ1-1	TGTGCCAGCAGTTCATGGACAGGGAACACTGAAGCTTTCTTT	CASSSWTGNTEAFF
TRBV11-2	.	14	.	TRBJ1-3	TGTGCCAGCTGCGAACAGGGAGCTGGAAACACCATATATTTT	CASCEQGAGNTIYF
TRBV6-5	.	15	TRBD1	TRBJ1-4	TGTGCCAGCAGTTACTCGACAGGGGGGGATGAAAAACTGTTTTTT	CASSYSTGGDEKLFF
TRBV5-1	.	12	.	TRBJ2-5	TGCGCCAGCAGTTACGGAGCGGAGACCCAGTACTTC	CASSYGAETQYF
TRBV19	.	14	.	TRBJ1-1	TGTGCCAGTAGTGCCAGCTCCATGAACACTGAAGCTTTCTTT	CASSASSMNTEAFF
TRBV30	.	15	.	TRBJ2-2	TGTGCCTGGAGTATCTTCAGAAGGGTGACCGGGGAGCTGTTTTTT	CAWSIFRRVTGELFF
TRBV2	.	16	.	TRBJ2-7	TGTGCCAGCAGTAAGGATACCCGAGGGAGCCGATCCGAGCAGTACTTC	CASSKDTRGSRSEQYF
TRBV25-1	few	14	.	TRBJ2-7	TGTGCCAGCAGCCCTCCCGATCGGTCCTACGAGCAGTACTTC	CASSPPDRSYEQYF
TRBV7-8	.	15	TRBD2	TRBJ2-7	TGTGCCAGCAGCCAAGGGGCGGGAGCAGGTTACGAGCAGTACTTC	CASSQGAGAGYEQYF
TRBV19	.	13	.	TRBJ2-3	TGTGCCAGTAGTATCCGGGGGCAAGATACGCAGTATTTT	CASSIRGQDTQYF
TRBV5-4	.	15	.	TRBJ1-2	TGTGCCAGCAGCCTAGGGGGGGCCCTAAACTATGGCTACACCTTC	CASSLGGALNYGYTF
TRBV15	.	17	TRBD1	TRBJ1-6	TGTGCCACCAGCAGAGAGCGGACGACAGGGACTTCTTCACCCCTCCACTTT	CATSRERTTGTSSPLHF
TRBV4-2	.	13	TRBD2	TRBJ2-7	TGTGCCAGCAGCCAAGTGGGGGGGTACGAGCAGTACTTC	CASSQVGGYEQYF
TRBV7-3	once	14	.	TRBJ1-1	TGTGCCAGCAGCCCGCAAAGGCAGGGGTTAGAAGCTTTCTTT	CASSPQRQGLEAFF
TRBV18	.	14	.	TRBJ1-3	TGTGCCAGCTCACCTCAAGGCTCTGGAAACACCATATATTTT	CASSPQGSGNTIYF
TRBV21-1	.	14	.	TRBJ2-3	TGTGCCAGCAGCAAAGTCCATGGGGCGTATACGCAGTATTTT	CASSKVHGAYTQYF
TRBV11-2	.	14	.	TRBJ2-7	TGTGCCAGCAGCTTTATAACAGGGTCCTACGAGCAGTACTTC	CASSFITGSYEQYF
TRBV7-8	once	14	.	TRBJ2-1	TGTGCCAGCAGGAATCCGGTGGGGGACAATGAGCAGTTCTTC	CASRNPVGDNEQFF
TRBV6-5	.	14	.	TRBJ1-2	TGTGCCGTCGGGGGGACGGACATCCGATTCGGCTACACCTTC	CAVGGTDIRFGYTF
TRBV14	.	16	.	TRBJ1-5	TGTGCCAGCAGCACACGACAGCCTTCGAACAATCAGCCCCAGCATTTT	CASSTRQPSNNQPQHF
TRBV5-8	.	13	.	TRBJ1-1	TGTGCCAGCAGCTTTTCCGGGAACACTGAAGCTTTCTTT	CASSFSGNTEAFF
TRBV19	.	14	.	TRBJ2-2	TGTGCCAGTAGCCTAGACTTCGACGGCGGGGAGCTGTTTTTT	CASSLDFDGGELFF
TRBV6-1	.	16	TRBD1	TRBJ1-1	TGTGCCAGCAGTGTTGCAGGACAGGGCCTGAACACTGAAGCTTTCTTT	CASSVAGQGLNTEAFF
TRBV5-1	once	17	TRBD2	TRBJ2-1	TGCGCCAGCAGCCCTGCGACTAGCTTCTACTCCTACAATGAGCAGTTCTTC	CASSPATSFYSYNEQFF
TRBV7-8	.	13	.	TRBJ1-2	TGTGCCAGCAGGAGGGGGGCAGGGCAAGGCTACACCTTC	CASRRGAGQGYTF
TRBV11-2	.	13	.	TRBJ1-1	TGTGCCAGCAGCTCTGCCAACTTGGTTGAAGCTTTCTTT	CASSSANLVEAFF